The 30 T cell receptor beta chains presented below share a single source sample, sequenced in a study of technical replicates of blood from a few donors. The assay was immunoSEQ multiplex PCR, and TCRdb's table has in-frame clones only and misses some. The repertoire has about 84,000 clones, around 93% of them found once; the top ten carry 0.2% to 0.25%. Input material: T cells isolated from PBMCs. These receptor sequences come from a human donor in good health.

V gene TRBV4-1 combines with J gene TRBJ1-2; maybe TRBD1 (5 bases). V was trimmed by 0 bases and J by 4 bases, leaving 15 bases between them. Germline V gene data show CDR1 as MGHRA and CDR2 as YSYEKL. This CDR3 comprises 16 residues. CDR3 in amino acids: CASSQEELLGVYGYTF. Written as DNA, the CDR3 is TGCGCCAGCAGCCAAGAAGAGCTCTTAGGGGTCTATGGCTACACCTTC.

The chain's CDR3 is CASSHPPGQALNTEAFF. CDR3 sequence (DNA): TGCGCCAGCAGCCACCCGCCGGGACAGGCCCTGAACACTGAAGCTTTCTTT. The chain links TRBV5-1 to TRBJ1-1; 8 bases are shared with TRBD1. Germline CDR1 is SGHRS and CDR2 is YFSETQ. The trim removed 4 bases at V and 0 bases at J, leaving 11 bases unmatched. This CDR3 is 17 amino acids long. Together with reference TRBV5-1 and TRBJ1-1, the CDR3 gives the full variable domain: KAGVTQTPRYLIKTRGQQVTLSCSPISGHRSVSWYQQTPGQGLQFLFEYFSETQRNKGNFPGRFSGRQFSNSRSEMNVSTLELGDSALYLCASSHPPGQALNTEAFFGQGTRLTVV.

The rearrangement uses TRBV2 and TRBJ1-4; TRBD1 agrees at 7 bases. The CDR3 sequence is 14 residues long. CDR1 and CDR2 from the germline V gene are SNHLY and FYNNEI. The V and J ends lost 6 bases and 5 bases, in that order; junction bases with no gene match: 6. This chain's CDR3 is CASRGRGRNEKLFF. The CDR3 region has the DNA TGTGCCAGCAGGGGAAGGGGGCGGAATGAAAAACTGTTTTTT.

The rearrangement uses TRBV5-6 and TRBJ2-2; D unclear. V was trimmed by 4 bases and J by 4 bases, leaving 2 bases between them. Germline V gene data show CDR1 as SGHDT and CDR2 as YYEEEE. CDR3 length equals 11 residues. In nucleotides, the CDR3 is TGTGCCAGCAGCCGCACCGGGGAGCTGTTTTTT. Encoded protein: CASSRTGELFF.

The chain combines TRBV4-1 with TRBJ2-3; TRBD1 is a possible D gene (6 bases). CDR3 length: 15 amino acids. Germline V lookup: CDR1 MGHRA, CDR2 YSYEKL. V lost 1 base, J lost 1 base, and 9 bases lay in between. The CDR3 DNA reads as TGCGCCAGCAGCCAAGTGAACAGGGGCACAGATACGCAGTATTTT. Translated, it gives CASSQVNRGTDTQYF.

The rearrangement links TRBV7-9 to TRBJ2-3, with D tentatively TRBD1 (5 bases). The CDR3 is made up of 14 amino acids. Germline V gives CDR1 SEHNR, CDR2 FQNEAQ (reference sequence). Trimming left V 7 bases short and J 1 base short, with 12 bases between. CDR3 loop: CASKSRGGTDTQYF. CDR3 in DNA: TGTGCCAGCAAAAGTAGGGGTGGCACAGATACGCAGTATTTT.

The chain couples TRBV10-2 to TRBJ1-4; TRBD1 matches at 7 bases. Germline CDR1 reads WSHSY; CDR2 reads SAAADI. This CDR3 is built from 14 residues. V lost 0 bases, J lost 8 bases, and 3 bases stayed unmatched. CDR3 sequence: CASSESWGQEKLFF. CDR3 nucleotide sequence: TGCGCCAGCAGTGAGTCCTGGGGACAGGAAAAACTGTTTTTT.

This chain links TRBV19 with TRBJ1-1, with D perhaps TRBD1 (6 bases). The CDR3 length is 13 residues. V lost 3 bases, J lost 7 bases, and 12 bases lay in between. Germline V gives CDR1 LNHDA, CDR2 SQIVND (reference sequence). DNA of the CDR3: TGTGCCAGTAGTATTTCTGGGGGCAGTGAAGCTTTCTTT. This gives the protein CASSISGGSEAFF.

This clone was seen once. The V call is TRBV19, the J call TRBJ1-5; 9 nucleotides match TRBD1. The CDR3 extends over 15 amino acids. Germline loops: CDR1 LNHDA, CDR2 SQIVND (reference sequence). J gave up 4 bases and V 5 bases, and 6 bases lay outside the gene matches. As DNA, the CDR3 is TGTGCCAGTAGTTTCGGACAGGGGCGGAATCAGCCCCAGCATTTT. Its translation is CASSFGQGRNQPQHF.

V gene TRBV28 combines with J gene TRBJ2-3; D is unclear. With 7 bases removed from V and 6 bases from J, the gap between germline ends came to 5 bases. The CDR3 length is 10 residues. CDR1 and CDR2 (germline): MDHEN, SYDVKM. CDR3 bases: TGTGCCAGCAAGCTGGATACGCAGTATTTT. This gives the protein CASKLDTQYF.

This chain connects TRBV11-2 to TRBJ2-7; 14 nucleotides align to TRBD2. This CDR3 is 15 amino acids long. Germline CDR1 SGHAT, CDR2 FQNNGV. J was trimmed by 2 bases and V by 5 bases; bases with no gene match: 2. CDR3 sequence reads: CASSEGLAGAYEQYF. The CDR3 DNA is TGTGCCAGCAGCGAGGGACTAGCGGGAGCCTACGAGCAGTACTTC.

This chain links TRBV19 with TRBJ2-1; 8 nucleotides align to TRBD2. The V gene end was trimmed by 5 bases and the J gene end by 0 bases; junction bases not matched to a gene: 6. Germline V gene data show CDR1 as LNHDA and CDR2 as SQIVND (reference sequence). The CDR3 is 16 residues long. The CDR3 loop reads CASSPLGTSSYNEQFF. The CDR3 nucleotides are TGTGCCAGTAGTCCTTTAGGGACTAGCTCCTACAATGAGCAGTTCTTC.

This chain links TRBV4-1 with TRBJ2-7, with TRBD1 identical over 10 bases. Germline V gives CDR1 MGHRA, CDR2 YSYEKL. This CDR3 is built from 16 residues. V dropped 4 bases and J dropped 4; count of bases not matched to a gene: 10. CDR3 sequence reads: CASSPHGTGVRYEQYF. The CDR3 DNA sequence: TGCGCCAGCAGCCCCCACGGGACAGGGGTTAGGTACGAGCAGTACTTC.

This clone was seen a single time. The DNA for the CDR3 is TGCGCCAGCAGCCCCGGGACTAGCAAATACGAGCAGTACTTC. It translates to CASSPGTSKYEQYF. The chain recombines TRBV5-1 with TRBJ2-7; 9 bases match TRBD2. Germline lookup yields CDR1 SGHRS and CDR2 YFSETQ. Trimming removed 4 bases from V and 4 bases from J; junction bases left unmatched: 6. CDR3 length: 14 amino acids.

The chain carries TRBV28 and TRBJ2-4; 7 bases align to TRBD2. The V and J ends lost 6 bases and 6 bases, in that order; junction bases with no gene match: 11. The CDR3 sequence is 15 residues long. CDR1 and CDR2 from the germline V gene are MDHEN and SYDVKM. This CDR3 reads CASSPVASGPNIQYF. The CDR3 region has the DNA TGTGCCAGCAGCCCGGTGGCTAGCGGTCCAAACATTCAGTACTTC. Complete variable domain (other parts from reference TRBV28 and TRBJ2-4): DVKVTQSSRYLVKRTGEKVFLECVQDMDHENMFWYRQDPGLGLRLIYFSYDVKMKEKGDIPEGYSVSREKKERFSLILESASTNQTSMYLCASSPVASGPNIQYFGAGTRLSVL.

The rearrangement joins TRBV5-1 to TRBJ2-7; 8 positions match TRBD1. Trimming removed 4 bases from V and 6 bases from J; junction bases left unmatched: 12. This CDR3 region has 15 residues. Per the germline V gene, CDR1 is SGHRS and CDR2 is YFSETQ. Here the CDR3 DNA reads TGCGCCAGCAGCACTACTGGACAGGGTTATTCCGAGCAGTACTTC. Its protein is CASSTTGQGYSEQYF.

V usage is TRBV29-1 and J usage is TRBJ2-2, with 9 bases aligning to TRBD2. Germline V gene sequence: CDR1 SQVTM, CDR2 ANQGSEA. V lost 7 bases and J lost 7; bases outside the gene matches: 16. This CDR3 has 16 residues. CDR3 sequence: CSASWVRQREDGELFF. The CDR3, as DNA: TGCAGCGCAAGCTGGGTTCGCCAGCGGGAGGACGGGGAGCTGTTTTTT.

The gene calls are TRBV5-1 and TRBJ1-6, with D perhaps matching TRBD1 (6 bases). CDR1 is SGHRS, CDR2 YFSETQ, per germline. Trimming cost V 4 bases and J 6 bases, with 20 bases left between them. The CDR3 is 17 amino acids. The CDR3: CASSHGVRGAGNSPLHF. As DNA, the CDR3 is TGCGCCAGCAGCCACGGTGTGCGGGGGGCAGGTAATTCACCCCTCCACTTT.

V and J are TRBV7-2 and TRBJ2-7; 8 bases agree with TRBD1. CDR3 size: 14 residues. After removal of 5 bases from V and 5 bases from J, the junction contained 8 bases not matched to a gene. The germline V gene encodes CDR1 SGHTA and CDR2 FQGNSA. The CDR3 protein is CASSPWTGKNEQYF. DNA of the CDR3: TGTGCCAGCAGCCCTTGGACAGGGAAGAACGAGCAGTACTTC.

The chain has TRBV23-1 and TRBJ2-7, with TRBD2 as a possible D gene (6 bases). TRBV23-1 is an open reading frame, and its role is uncertain. The V and J ends lost 5 bases and 1 base respectively, with 6 bases between them. The CDR3 consists of 12 residues. CDR3 in amino acids: CASSGGSYEQYF. CDR3 sequence (DNA): TGCGCCAGCAGTGGGGGGTCCTACGAGCAGTACTTC.

V and J are TRBV5-4 and TRBJ2-1; D is perhaps TRBD2 (6 bases). The V end lost 4 bases, the J end lost 7 bases, and 15 bases lay between the germline ends. Germline V gene lookup returns CDR1 SGHNT and CDR2 YYREEE (reference sequence). CDR3 size: 14 residues. CDR3 protein: CASSIPGGGNEQFF. The CDR3 nucleotides read TGTGCCAGCAGCATCCCTGGTGGGGGGAATGAGCAGTTCTTC.

The chain uses TRBV6-1 and TRBJ2-7, with TRBD2 identical over 9 bases. Germline loops: CDR1 MNHNS, CDR2 SASEGT. The V segment lost 1 base and the J segment 5 bases; nucleotides outside the gene matches: 9. The CDR3 extends over 16 amino acids. As DNA, the CDR3 is TGTGCCAGCAGTGAAGACCGAGCGGGAGGAATGGACGAGCAGTACTTC. Residues: CASSEDRAGGMDEQYF.

The chain joins TRBV7-2 to TRBJ2-3, with TRBD2 as a possible D gene (6 bases). Per the germline V gene, CDR1 is SGHTA and CDR2 is FQGNSA. V lost 3 bases and J lost 2, with 9 bases in between. The CDR3 spans 14 residues. For the CDR3, the DNA is TGTGCCAGCAGCTTCGCGGGGAACACAGATACGCAGTATTTT. It translates to CASSFAGNTDTQYF.

The chain uses TRBV5-5 and TRBJ2-7, with 7 positions matching TRBD1. The germline gives CDR1 SGHKS, CDR2 YYEKEE (reference sequence). The CDR3 is 15 amino acids. Trimming at V came to 5 bases and at J to 3 bases, leaving 11 bases not matched to a gene. CDR3 in DNA: TGTGCCAGCAGAAGCGACAGGGTAATCATCTACGAGCAGTACTTC. Amino acid sequence: CASRSDRVIIYEQYF.

The J gene is TRBJ2-1, the V gene TRBV29-1; 12 nucleotides line up with TRBD2. The CDR3 has 17 amino acids. Germline V lookup: CDR1 SQVTM, CDR2 ANQGSEA. V shed 0 bases, J shed 8 bases, and the junction held 11 bases outside the gene matches. The chain's CDR3 is CSVEDLTRTSGNYEQFF. The CDR3 DNA follows: TGCAGCGTTGAAGACCTCACTCGGACTAGCGGGAACTATGAGCAGTTCTTC.

The DNA of the CDR3 is TGTGCCATTGCCCGCGGGAGCCGAAGGGATACGCAGTATTTT. It specifies CAIARGSRRDTQYF. The chain uses TRBV11-2 and TRBJ2-3; TRBD2 aligns across 7 bases. The germline V gene has CDR1 SGHAT and CDR2 FQNNGV. Unmatched junction bases numbered 13, after V lost 10 bases and J lost 6 bases. The CDR3 sequence is 14 residues long. The whole variable domain, filled in from reference TRBV11-2 and TRBJ2-3, reads EAGVAQSPRYKIIEKRQSVAFWCNPISGHATLYWYQQILGQGPKLLIQFQNNGVVDDSQLPKDRFSAERLKGVDSTLKIQPAKLEDSAVYLCAIARGSRRDTQYFGPGTRLTVL.

The chain joins TRBV28 to TRBJ1-1; D gene unclear. The CDR3 has 12 residues. Germline V lookup: CDR1 MDHEN, CDR2 SYDVKM. The ends were cut back, 7 bases at V and 8 bases at J, with 14 bases in the middle. The CDR3 reads CASIVDGGEAFF. Written as DNA, the CDR3 is TGTGCCAGCATAGTCGATGGCGGAGAAGCTTTCTTT.

V usage is TRBV28 and J usage is TRBJ2-7; D gene uncertain. Trimming cost V 6 bases and J 0 bases, with 12 bases left between them. The germline V gene has CDR1 MDHEN and CDR2 SYDVKM. The CDR3 is made up of 14 amino acids. CDR3 DNA sequence: TGTGCCAGCAGGGATGACTCGAGCTCCTACGAGCAGTACTTC. This encodes CASRDDSSSYEQYF.

The rearrangement uses TRBV5-1 and TRBJ2-5; the D gene is possibly TRBD1 (6 bases). This CDR3 contains 15 residues. V lost 3 bases and J 5 bases, leaving 17 bases between the germline ends. The germline gives CDR1 SGHRS, CDR2 YFSETQ. CDR3 nucleotides: TGCGCCAGCAGCTCCGGGACACCGGAGGAGGAGACCCAGTACTTC. Translating gives CASSSGTPEEETQYF.

This chain uses TRBV15 with TRBJ1-2; D gene unclear. The V end lost 0 bases, the J end lost 1 base, and 9 bases lay between the germline ends. Germline CDR1 and CDR2: LNHNV and YYDKDF (reference sequence). The CDR3 sequence is 15 residues long. CDR3 sequence reads: CATSRDPEGNYGYTF. The CDR3 DNA reads TGTGCCACCAGCAGAGACCCGGAGGGTAACTATGGCTACACCTTC.